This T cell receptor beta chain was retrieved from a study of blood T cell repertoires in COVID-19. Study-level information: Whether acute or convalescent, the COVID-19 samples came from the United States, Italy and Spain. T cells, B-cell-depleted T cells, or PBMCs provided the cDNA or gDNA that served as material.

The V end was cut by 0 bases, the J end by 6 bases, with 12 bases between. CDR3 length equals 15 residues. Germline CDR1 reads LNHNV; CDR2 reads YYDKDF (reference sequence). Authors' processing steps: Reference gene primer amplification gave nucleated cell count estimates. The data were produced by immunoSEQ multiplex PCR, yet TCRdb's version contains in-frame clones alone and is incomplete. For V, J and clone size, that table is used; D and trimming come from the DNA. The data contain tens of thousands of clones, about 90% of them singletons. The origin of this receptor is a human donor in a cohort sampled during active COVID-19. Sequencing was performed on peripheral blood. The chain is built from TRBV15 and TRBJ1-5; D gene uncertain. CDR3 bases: TGTGCCACCAGCAGAGATCCGGGGTGGGCTCAGCCCCAGCATTTT. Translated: CATSRDPGWAQPQHF.